Each of the 21 T cell receptor beta chains below was sequenced from the same sample in a study of blood T cell repertoires in COVID-19. Assay: immunoSEQ multiplex PCR; the TCRdb copy retains only in-frame clones and omits some. The sample consists of about 220,000 clones, approximately 85% of them appearing once. Specimen: peripheral blood. Receptors originate from a woman in her seventies with COVID-19, enrolled during active disease.

The rearrangement links TRBV18 to TRBJ1-1; D not certain. The germline gives CDR1 KGHSH, CDR2 LQKENI. This CDR3 contains 12 residues. The V end was cut by 2 bases, the J end by 10 bases, with 11 bases between. CDR3 protein: CASSPMGGRAFF. The CDR3 bases are TGTGCCAGCTCACCAATGGGAGGTCGAGCTTTCTTT.

The chain links TRBV18 to TRBJ1-1, with 9 bases lining up with TRBD1. With V trimmed by 2 bases and J by 4 bases, 5 bases remained unmatched. The CDR3 loop spans 15 amino acids. Germline loops: CDR1 KGHSH, CDR2 LQKENI. This CDR3 is CASSPGTGRATEAFF. The CDR3, as DNA: TGTGCCAGCTCACCAGGGACAGGGAGGGCCACTGAAGCTTTCTTT.

The chain couples TRBV5-4 to TRBJ1-6; 10 nucleotides agree with TRBD1. J lost 3 bases, V lost 6 bases, and 6 bases had no gene match. The CDR3 has 16 amino acids. Germline-derived CDR1 and CDR2 are SGHNT and YYREEE (reference sequence). The CDR3 is CASTHRDRGYNSPLHF. Here the CDR3 DNA reads TGTGCCAGCACCCACCGGGACAGGGGCTATAATTCACCCCTCCACTTT.

This clone was observed a single time. The genes are TRBV6-6 and TRBJ1-2; 9 bases are shared with TRBD1. This CDR3 spans 15 amino acids. CDR1 is MNHNY, CDR2 SVGAGI, per germline (reference sequence). The trim removed 5 bases at V and 4 bases at J, leaving 8 bases unmatched. The CDR3 region has the DNA TGTGCCAGCAGTAACCTGGGACAGGGCGTCTATGGCTACACCTTC. Its protein is CASSNLGQGVYGYTF.

J is TRBJ2-2 and V is TRBV11-3, with 7 bases identical to TRBD2. Germline V CDR1 and CDR2: SGHNT, YENEEA. This CDR3 comprises 16 residues. Trimming took 5 bases from V and 5 from J; bases not matched to a gene: 11. CDR3 in amino acids: CASSRGPAGKTGELFF. CDR3 nucleotide sequence: TGTGCCAGCAGCCGTGGTCCAGCGGGAAAGACCGGGGAGCTGTTTTTT.

This sequence joins TRBV5-8 and TRBJ2-5; TRBD2 aligns across 14 bases. With V trimmed by 3 bases and J by 0 bases, 4 bases remained unmatched. The CDR3 is made up of 17 amino acids. Germline V gives CDR1 SGHTS, CDR2 YDEGEE. The CDR3 bases are TGTGCCAGCAGCTCGGGGACTAGCGGGAGATACCAAGAGACCCAGTACTTC. Amino acid sequence: CASSSGTSGRYQETQYF.

The gene calls are TRBV30 and TRBJ2-7; D is perhaps TRBD2 (6 bases). The germline V gene has CDR1 GTSNPN and CDR2 SVGIG (reference sequence). V lost 3 bases, J lost 1 base, and 7 bases lay in between. CDR3 length: 12 residues. CDR3 in amino acids: CAWSGTSYEQYF. The CDR3 DNA sequence: TGTGCCTGGAGCGGGACTTCCTACGAGCAGTACTTC.

This chain joins TRBV28 and TRBJ2-2; weak D call: TRBD2 (5 bases). From germline, CDR1 is MDHEN and CDR2 SYDVKM. The CDR3 is 15 residues long. V lost 8 bases to trimming and J lost 4 bases, with 17 bases between them. The CDR3: CASLPGDRGTGELFF. The CDR3 nucleotides are TGTGCCAGCCTACCCGGTGATCGGGGCACCGGGGAGCTGTTTTTT.

The genes are TRBV3-1 (or the pseudogene TRBV3-2) and TRBJ2-2; 13 bases match TRBD2. The V and J ends lost 2 bases and 6 bases, in that order; junction bases with no gene match: 9. This CDR3 has 18 residues. Germline V gene data show CDR1 as LGHDT and CDR2 as YNNKEL (reference sequence). Here the CDR3 DNA reads TGTGCCAGCAGCCAAACCCCCGGACTAGCGGGAGTGGCCGGGGAGCTGTTTTTT. Translated, it gives CASSQTPGLAGVAGELFF.

The count of this clone is one. The genes are TRBV7-8 and TRBJ1-2; D is uncertain. Germline V gene data show CDR1 as SGHVS and CDR2 as FQNEAQ. The CDR3 is 15 residues long. Between the trimmed V and J ends, which lost 3 bases and 4 bases, there was a span of 15 bases. The CDR3 spells CASSFSTTSLYGYTF. In DNA form, the CDR3 reads TGTGCCAGCAGCTTCTCGACAACAAGCCTCTATGGCTACACCTTC.

V and J are TRBV6-1 and TRBJ2-3, with a tentative D call TRBD2 (6 bases). Germline assignment: CDR1 MNHNS and CDR2 SASEGT. Between the trimmed V and J ends, which lost 2 bases and 2 bases, there was a span of 11 bases. This CDR3 contains 15 residues. CDR3 region: CASSEPGTVTDTQYF. For the CDR3, the DNA is TGTGCCAGCAGTGAACCCGGGACTGTCACAGATACGCAGTATTTT.

The rearrangement links TRBV5-8 to TRBJ1-2, with 8 bases fitting TRBD1. This CDR3 is 14 amino acids long. CDR1 is SGHTS and CDR2 is YDEGEE in the germline V gene. V shed 4 bases, J shed 1 base, and the junction held 3 bases outside the gene matches. As DNA, the CDR3 is TGTGCCAGCAGCATGACAGGGGTTAACTATGGCTACACCTTC. Protein product: CASSMTGVNYGYTF.

The rearrangement links TRBV11-2 to TRBJ1-6; D might be TRBD1 (6 bases). This CDR3 has 13 residues. Germline CDR1 and CDR2: SGHAT and FQNNGV. V was clipped by 4 bases and J by 13 bases, with 14 bases between them. The CDR3 DNA reads TGTGCCAGCAGCTCGTACAGGGTACGGCCCCTCCACTTT. Its translation is CASSSYRVRPLHF.

The chain links TRBV18 to TRBJ1-2; 7 positions agree with TRBD1. The CDR3 extends over 16 amino acids. The V gene's germline CDR1 is KGHSH and CDR2 LQKENI. The V segment lost 3 bases and the J segment 2 bases; nucleotides outside the gene matches: 9. In DNA, the CDR3 is TGTGCCAGCTCACCGGGTATGGCAGGGGGAAACTATGGCTACACCTTC. This encodes CASSPGMAGGNYGYTF.

The J gene is TRBJ2-5, the V gene TRBV18; D not resolved. CDR3 length: 13 residues. V was trimmed by 3 bases and J by 5 bases, leaving 10 bases between them. Germline CDR1 is KGHSH and CDR2 is LQKENI. The CDR3 sequence: CASSPAVFETQYF. In DNA form, the CDR3 reads TGTGCCAGCTCACCGGCGGTATTTGAGACCCAGTACTTC.

This clone appeared a few times. The chain is built from TRBV19 and TRBJ1-3; possibly TRBD1 for D (5 bases). The CDR3 spans 14 residues. V was pared by 6 bases and J by 0 bases, with 9 bases between. Germline values: CDR1 LNHDA, CDR2 SQIVND (reference sequence). The DNA of the CDR3 is TGTGCCAGTAGGACGACAGCCTCTGGAAACACCATATATTTT. Protein product: CASRTTASGNTIYF.

The V gene is TRBV9, the J gene TRBJ1-5; D remains unclear. CDR3 length: 11 residues. Trimming took off 3 bases at V and 9 bases at J, with 7 bases between the two ends. CDR1 is SGDLS, CDR2 YYNGEE, per germline. In DNA form, the CDR3 reads TGTGCCAGCAGCGGGAGTCTGCCCCAGCATTTT. It translates to CASSGSLPQHF.

The rearrangement joins TRBV24-1 to TRBJ2-7, with a possible D match to TRBD1 (5 bases). Trimming took off 4 bases at V and 3 bases at J, with 9 bases between the two ends. The CDR3 has 13 residues. Germline V gives CDR1 KGHDR, CDR2 SFDVKD. DNA for the CDR3: TGTGCCACCAGTGACTCGACAGTCTACGAGCAGTACTTC. Encoded protein: CATSDSTVYEQYF.

The V gene is TRBV28, the J gene TRBJ2-7; maybe TRBD2 (6 bases). Germline CDR1 MDHEN, CDR2 SYDVKM. This CDR3 region has 18 residues. V lost 4 bases to trimming and J lost 3 bases, with 25 bases between them. In DNA, the CDR3 is TGTGCCAGCAGTTCCGTGAGCTTGGGGGGAAGTAACAACTACGAGCAGTACTTC. It encodes CASSSVSLGGSNNYEQYF.

This clone was found a few times. The chain recombines TRBV27 with TRBJ2-1; 8 bases align to TRBD2. V was pared by 6 bases and J by 1 base, with 5 bases of the junction left unmatched. The CDR3 has 15 residues. Germline assignment: CDR1 MNHEY and CDR2 SMNVEV (reference sequence). CDR3 sequence reads: CASRPTSESYNEQFF. DNA of the CDR3: TGTGCCAGCAGACCGACTAGCGAATCCTACAATGAGCAGTTCTTC.

The chain has TRBV28 and TRBJ2-5; D not certain. The CDR3 is 14 residues long. Germline CDR1 is MDHEN and CDR2 is SYDVKM. V dropped 3 bases and J dropped 5 bases, with 13 bases sitting between them. DNA for the CDR3: TGTGCCAGCAGTTTGCATAAGGTGGGCGAGACCCAGTACTTC. It is translated as CASSLHKVGETQYF.